These T cell receptor beta chains were read from a single sample in a study of T-cell memory formation after mild COVID-19. Using its own MiXCR run on the 5' RACE reads, TCRdb lists one record per CDR3 protein. The table lists over 450,000 distinct CDR3 sequences, roughly 22% of them singletons. The material sequenced was PBMCs or a T cell subset sorted from them (not recorded which). Receptor source: an adult woman who had mild COVID-19 (a few samples of this study predate the infection). Cell type and time point are not known. Both conserved end residues are part of each CDR3. The D gene is left open where the match is weak. Not every row has a clone size; where given, it reads once, few, many or a size class.

>TRBV6-2/TRBV6-3|15|TRBD1|-|TRBJ2-3
TGTGCCAGCAGTTCCTGGACAGGGGGGCCAGATACGCAGTATTTT
CASSSWTGGPDTQYF
>TRBV9|15|TRBD2|-|TRBJ2-1
TGTGCCAGCAATCCAAGCGGGGTCTCCTACAATGAGCAGTTCTTC
CASNPSGVSYNEQFF
>TRBV24-1|20|TRBD2|many|TRBJ2-6
TGTGCCACCAGTGACCGGGGGACTAGCGGGAGAAGGTCTGGGGCCAACGTCCTGACTTTC
CATSDRGTSGRRSGANVLTF
>TRBV14|15|TRBD2|few|TRBJ2-7
TGTGCCAGCAGCCAAGAACGCGGGAGGGTTATCGAGCAGTACTTC
CASSQERGRVIEQYF
>TRBV12-3/TRBV12-4|16|-|many|TRBJ2-4
TGTGCCAGCAGTTTAGGGAGCCCTCTCGCCAAAAACATTCAGTACTTC
CASSLGSPLAKNIQYF
>TRBV5-1|16|-|-|TRBJ2-7
TGCGCCAGCAGCTCCTCGGGGAATAAGGGCAGCTACGAGCAGTACTTC
CASSSSGNKGSYEQYF
>TRBV20-1|16|TRBD2|few|TRBJ2-7
TGCAGTGCTAGCCTTCCTAGCGGGAGTGCCGGTTACGAGCAGTACTTC
CSASLPSGSAGYEQYF
>TRBV7-3|13|-|many|TRBJ2-1
TGTGCCAGCAGCCCGACAGGTTACAATGAGCAGTTCTTC
CASSPTGYNEQFF
>TRBV11-3|16|-|few|TRBJ2-4
TGTGCCAGCAGCTTAGATGAGGGATTAGCCAAAAACATTCAGTACTTC
CASSLDEGLAKNIQYF
>TRBV6-5|13|-|few|TRBJ2-5
TGTGCCAGCAGCTCCGACGGGGCAGAGACCCAGTACTTC
CASSSDGAETQYF
>TRBV7-3|16|TRBD2|few|TRBJ2-2
TGTGCCAGCAGCTGGGGACTAGACTCGAACACCGGGGAGCTGTTTTTT
CASSWGLDSNTGELFF
>TRBV5-4|14|-|-|TRBJ1-5
TGTGCCAGCAGCTTGTCTGGTAGCAATCAGCCCCAGCATTTT
CASSLSGSNQPQHF
>TRBV6-5|17|-|-|TRBJ2-1
TGTGCCAGCAGTGGACGGAGAAACAGGGTACGGGACAATGAGCAGTTCTTC
CASSGRRNRVRDNEQFF
>TRBV7-2|16|TRBD1|few|TRBJ1-2
TGTGCCAGCAGCCCCAACCCCCGGGACAGATACTATGGCTACACCTTC
CASSPNPRDRYYGYTF
>TRBV11-1|14|-|-|TRBJ2-1
TGTGCCAGCAGCTTCTTGACTGATCTTGGTGAGCAGTTCTTC
CASSFLTDLGEQFF
>TRBV2|17|TRBD1|few|TRBJ1-5
TGTGCCAGCAGTGAAAGTGGCAGGGGGTACAGCAATCAGCCCCAGCATTTT
CASSESGRGYSNQPQHF
>TRBV20-1|13|-|once|TRBJ2-2
TGCAGTGCTAGTTATTGGAGCACCGGGGAGCTGTTTTTT
CSASYWSTGELFF
>TRBV7-9|11|-|-|TRBJ1-1
TGTGCCAGCAGGTCAGGTTCTGAAGCTTTCTTT
CASRSGSEAFF
>TRBV12-3/TRBV12-4|14|-|-|TRBJ2-5
TGTGCCAGCAGTCTGGACAGCTTTCAAGAGACCCAGTACTTC
CASSLDSFQETQYF
>TRBV11-1|15|TRBD2|-|TRBJ2-7
TGTGCCAGCAGCACTAGGACTAGCGGGACGGACGAGCAGTACTTC
CASSTRTSGTDEQYF
>TRBV7-2|20|TRBD2|few|TRBJ2-7
TGTGCCAGCAGCTTAGGTATTCTGGCTAGCGGGGGGCGCATACCCTACGAGCAGTACTTC
CASSLGILASGGRIPYEQYF
>TRBV7-9|14|-|-|TRBJ2-3
TGTGCCAGCAGCACGCGCTGGAGGGGCGATACGCAGTATTTT
CASSTRWRGDTQYF
>TRBV6-1|14|-|-|TRBJ2-7
TGTGCCAGCAGTCGACAGGCGATCAACTACGAGCAGTACTTC
CASSRQAINYEQYF
>TRBV5-5|14|-|-|TRBJ2-7
TGTGCCAGCAGCCCCCGGGGACTGGTCTACGAGCAGTACTTC
CASSPRGLVYEQYF
>TRBV18|15|-|many|TRBJ1-1
TGTGCCAGCTCCCCCGGGAGGGCCAAGAACACTGAAGCTTTCTTT
CASSPGRAKNTEAFF
>TRBV29-1|14|-|-|TRBJ2-5
TGCAGCGCCTTCCGTAGGGGCTCCAGGGAGACCCAGTACTTC
CSAFRRGSRETQYF
>TRBV6-5|14|-|-|TRBJ2-7
TGTGCCAGCAGTTACTCGGGGACATACTACGAGCAGTACTTC
CASSYSGTYYEQYF
>TRBV11-2|12|-|-|TRBJ2-7
TGTGCCAGCAGCCCGACCCGGGGGCAGGGGTACTTC
CASSPTRGQGYF
>TRBV29-1|13|-|-|TRBJ2-5
TGCAGCGTTGCGTTCGGGTACGAAGAGACCCAGTACTTC
CSVAFGYEETQYF
>TRBV29-1|13|-|-|TRBJ2-1
TGCAGCGTTGAAGGGCAGTGGGGGGAAGGGCAGTTCTTC
CSVEGQWGEGQFF
>TRBV7-3|15|-|-|TRBJ2-7
TGTGCCAGCAGCTTATCAGGGAACCGAGACTACGAGCAGTACTTC
CASSLSGNRDYEQYF
>TRBV7-6|15|TRBD2|few|TRBJ2-7
TGTGCCAGCAGCGAACTAGCGGGAATACGGTACGAGCAGTACTTC
CASSELAGIRYEQYF
>TRBV29-1|15|-|-|TRBJ2-1
TGCAGCGTGACGGGAACGTCTTCGCCCTACAATGAGCAGTTCTTC
CSVTGTSSPYNEQFF
>TRBV24-1|17|-|few|TRBJ1-5
TGTGCCACCAGTGAGGGGAGAGGGTGGTGGAGCAATCAGCCCCAGCATTTT
CATSEGRGWWSNQPQHF
>TRBV4-1|17|TRBD2|many|TRBJ2-1
TGCGCCAGCAGCCAAGAGGGACTAGCGGGAGTAGCGGTTGAGCAGTTCTTC
CASSQEGLAGVAVEQFF
>TRBV24-1|15|-|few|TRBJ2-7
TGTGCCACCAGTGATCCGACAGGTAGACTTCACGAGCAGTACTTC
CATSDPTGRLHEQYF
>TRBV19|15|TRBD2|few|TRBJ2-1
TGTGCCAGTAGTAGGGCGGGAGCAACTTACAATGAGCAGTTCTTC
CASSRAGATYNEQFF
>TRBV7-2|13|-|-|TRBJ1-1
TGTGCCAGCAGCTTAGTATCTGGGATTGAAGCTTTCTTT
CASSLVSGIEAFF
>TRBV12-3/TRBV12-4|15|TRBD2|few|TRBJ2-1
TGTGCCAGCACCCTGTCTAGCGGGTCCTACAATGAGCAGTTCTTC
CASTLSSGSYNEQFF
>TRBV12-3/TRBV12-4|14|TRBD1|-|TRBJ2-7
TGTGCCAGCAGTTTAGGCGGACAGGGCCACGAGCAGTACTTC
CASSLGGQGHEQYF
>TRBV24-1|15|TRBD2|-|TRBJ2-1
TGTGCCACCAGTGAGGCGGGAGGGCCGAACAATGAGCAGTTCTTC
CATSEAGGPNNEQFF
>TRBV11-2|15|TRBD1|few|TRBJ2-5
TGTGCCAGCCAAGCAGGGGGTTGGTACCAAGAGACCCAGTACTTC
CASQAGGWYQETQYF
>TRBV11-1|16|-|-|TRBJ2-3
TGTGCCAGCAGCCTAGGCGGAACCTCTAGCACAGATACGCAGTATTTT
CASSLGGTSSTDTQYF
>TRBV6-5|13|-|few|TRBJ2-1
TGTGCCAGCAGTTATCTGGGATACAATGAGCAGTTCTTC
CASSYLGYNEQFF
>TRBV20-1|12|-|few|TRBJ2-2
TGCAGTGCTTTTTTTTTAACCGGGGAGCTGTTTTTT
CSAFFLTGELFF
>TRBV7-2|15|-|-|TRBJ2-7
TGTGCCAGCAGCTTAAAGCCGGGAACCCCCTACGAGCAGTACTTC
CASSLKPGTPYEQYF
>TRBV4-2|18|TRBD1|-|TRBJ2-1
TGTGCCAGCAGCCAAACCAAGACAGGGGGCGGAGGGGGCAATGAGCAGTTCTTC
CASSQTKTGGGGGNEQFF
>TRBV5-1|16|-|-|TRBJ2-3
TGCGCCAGCAGCTTGGCCGCCAACAGGGGCACAGATACGCAGTATTTT
CASSLAANRGTDTQYF
>TRBV12-3/TRBV12-4|15|TRBD1|-|TRBJ2-3
TGTGCCAGCAGCCTAGGACAGGCAATCACAGATACGCAGTATTTT
CASSLGQAITDTQYF
>TRBV12-3/TRBV12-4|15|-|-|TRBJ2-2
TGTGCCAGCCTCCGGATAGGGGGGCTAACCGGGGAGCTGTTTTTT
CASLRIGGLTGELFF
>TRBV6-1|14|TRBD1|-|TRBJ1-1
TGTGCCAGCAGACGACAGGGTCGGGACACTGAAGCTTTCTTT
CASRRQGRDTEAFF